Detailed here is one TCR beta chain. Its cognate antigen is unknown. This entry is derived from a study of T cell responses to AZD1222 COVID-19 vaccine. Profiled with immunoSEQ multiplex PCR; TCRdb holds only in-frame clones, not every one. Of roughly 44,000 clones in the sample, about 83% are singletons; the top ten hold approximately 52%. Overall study results and limits: Clonal diversity may have been underestimated in mostly white British donors. Spike regions recognized by vaccine-associated CD4 TCRs spanned the protein, led by 160-218 and 743-854. Baseline seropositivity occurred in only 5 to 7 AZD1222 recipients. Close to half of all spike-specific TCRs reportedly target regions of the variants that are unmutated.

From germline, CDR1 is LGHNA and CDR2 YSLEER. This CDR3 spans 14 amino acids. Trimming took off 0 bases at V and 4 bases at J, with 9 bases between the two ends. The J gene is TRBJ1-2, the V gene TRBV4-3; unclear D gene. The sequence derives from an adult in good health. The sequences come from peripheral blood, collected on day 0 of AZD1222 vaccination. CDR3 amino acids: CASSQDTLTYGYTF. CDR3 DNA sequence: TGCGCCAGCAGCCAAGATACCCTGACCTATGGCTACACCTTC.